This T cell receptor (beta chain) was profiled in a study of cytomegalovirus exposure and HLA in healthy donors. Findings and caveats of the study: In vitro checks showed that three CMV-associated chains really do target CMV antigens.

Concerning this clone itself: Its antigen remains unidentified.

The protocol was immunoSEQ multiplex PCR, while the TCRdb copy is restricted to in-frame clones and leaves out a portion. The sample includes approximately 49,000 clones, roughly nine tenths of them seen just once. The sequence came from a young man in good health and CMV-seronegative. The sequenced sample consisted of PBMCs.

CDR3 nucleotide sequence: TGTGCCAGCAGTTTAATAGGGGGTGAGAATAGCAATCAGCCCCAGCATTTT. The encoded protein is CASSLIGGENSNQPQHF. The chain is built from TRBV28 and TRBJ1-5, with a tentative D call TRBD1 (6 bases). The germline CDR1 and CDR2 sequences are MDHEN and SYDVKM. The germline V and J ends were trimmed by 2 bases and 0 bases, with 14 bases remaining between them. The CDR3 extends over 17 amino acids.